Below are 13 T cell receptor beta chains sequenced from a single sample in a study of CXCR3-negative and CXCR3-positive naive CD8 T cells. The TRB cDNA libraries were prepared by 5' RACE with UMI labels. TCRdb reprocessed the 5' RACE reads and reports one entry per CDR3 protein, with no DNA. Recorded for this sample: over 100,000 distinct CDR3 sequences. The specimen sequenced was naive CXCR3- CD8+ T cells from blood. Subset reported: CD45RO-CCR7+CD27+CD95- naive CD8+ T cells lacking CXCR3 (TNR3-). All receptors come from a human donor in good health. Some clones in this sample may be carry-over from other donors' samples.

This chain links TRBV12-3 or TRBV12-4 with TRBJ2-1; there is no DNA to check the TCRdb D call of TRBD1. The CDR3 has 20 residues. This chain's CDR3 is CASSLVQPLTQGGWGNEQFF.

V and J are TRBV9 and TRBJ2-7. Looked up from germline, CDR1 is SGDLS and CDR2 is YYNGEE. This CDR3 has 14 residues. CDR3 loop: CASSAQDSSYEQYF.

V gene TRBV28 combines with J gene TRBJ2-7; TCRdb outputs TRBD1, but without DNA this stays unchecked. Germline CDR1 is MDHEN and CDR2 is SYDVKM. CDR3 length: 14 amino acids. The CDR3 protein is CATTRQGGPYEQYF.

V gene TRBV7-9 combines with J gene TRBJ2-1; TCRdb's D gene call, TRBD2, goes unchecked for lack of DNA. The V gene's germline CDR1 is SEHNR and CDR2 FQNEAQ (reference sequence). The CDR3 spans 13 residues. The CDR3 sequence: CASRPAGYNEQFF.

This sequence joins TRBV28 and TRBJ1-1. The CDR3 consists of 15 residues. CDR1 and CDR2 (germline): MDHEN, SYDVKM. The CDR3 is CASSQLDSEGTEAFF.

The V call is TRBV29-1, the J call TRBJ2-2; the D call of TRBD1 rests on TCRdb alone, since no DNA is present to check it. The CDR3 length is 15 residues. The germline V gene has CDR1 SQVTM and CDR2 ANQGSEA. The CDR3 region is CSVEGTGTNTGELFF.

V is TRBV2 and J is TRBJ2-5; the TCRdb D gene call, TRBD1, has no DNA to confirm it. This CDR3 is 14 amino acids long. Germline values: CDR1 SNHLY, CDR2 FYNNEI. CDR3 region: CASRKDRGQETQYF.

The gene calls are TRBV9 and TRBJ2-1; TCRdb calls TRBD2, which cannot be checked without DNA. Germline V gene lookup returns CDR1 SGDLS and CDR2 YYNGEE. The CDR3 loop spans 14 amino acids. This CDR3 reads CASSAGLGYNEQFF.

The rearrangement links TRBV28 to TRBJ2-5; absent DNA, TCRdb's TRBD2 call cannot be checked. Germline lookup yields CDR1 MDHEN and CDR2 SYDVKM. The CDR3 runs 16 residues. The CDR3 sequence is CASSLGSDRYQETQYF.

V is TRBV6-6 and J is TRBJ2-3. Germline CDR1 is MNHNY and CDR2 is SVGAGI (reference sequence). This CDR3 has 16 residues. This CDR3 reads CASSYEGQPSTDTQYF.

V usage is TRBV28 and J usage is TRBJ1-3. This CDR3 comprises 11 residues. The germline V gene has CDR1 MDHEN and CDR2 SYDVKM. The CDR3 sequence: CASSLGNTIYF.

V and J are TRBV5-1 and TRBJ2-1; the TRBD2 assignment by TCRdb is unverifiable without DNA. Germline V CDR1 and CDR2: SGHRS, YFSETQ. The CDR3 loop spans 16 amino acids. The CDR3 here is CASSPILAGATNEQFF.

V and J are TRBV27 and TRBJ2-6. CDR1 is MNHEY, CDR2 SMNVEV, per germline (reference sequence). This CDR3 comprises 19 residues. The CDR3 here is CASSLRYTGYTSGANVLTF.